A selection of T cell receptor beta chains follows, all from one sample in a study of blood T cell repertoires in COVID-19. The method was immunoSEQ multiplex PCR; TCRdb's version includes in-frame clones alone and lacks a portion of them. The profile shows about 67,000 clones, just under 80% of them singletons. Specimen: peripheral blood. All receptors come from a woman in her sixties or seventies with acute or convalescent COVID-19. Each CDR3 is given with its conserved first and last residue. The order of the fields is D gene, J gene, V gene, clone size, CDR3 DNA, CDR3 protein. The D gene is left open where the match is weak. Clone size is shown for a subset of rows, as once, few, many or a class of expanded clone.

D gene: TRBD1
J gene: TRBJ2-1
V gene: TRBV5-1
clone size: once
CDR3 DNA: TGCGCCAGCAGCGTGGAATTACCGGGACAGGGGGTCTGGGAGCAGTTCTTC
CDR3 protein: CASSVELPGQGVWEQFF

D gene: -
J gene: TRBJ1-2
V gene: TRBV6-1
clone size: few
CDR3 DNA: TGTGCCAGCAGTGAAGTGCGATCAAGGACCGAAGGGAGCACCTTC
CDR3 protein: CASSEVRSRTEGSTF

D gene: -
J gene: TRBJ2-4
V gene: TRBV5-1
clone size: few
CDR3 DNA: TGCGCCAGCAGCTTTTACGGACCGGGGGACATTCAGTACTTC
CDR3 protein: CASSFYGPGDIQYF

D gene: -
J gene: TRBJ1-4
V gene: TRBV5-5
clone size: -
CDR3 DNA: TGTGCCAGCAGCTTTATACGGGGTGAAAAACTGTTTTTT
CDR3 protein: CASSFIRGEKLFF

D gene: -
J gene: TRBJ2-7
V gene: TRBV7-8
clone size: -
CDR3 DNA: TGTGCCAGCAGCTTACTTTCGGGGAACTCCTACGAGCAGTACTTC
CDR3 protein: CASSLLSGNSYEQYF

D gene: TRBD1
J gene: TRBJ1-1
V gene: TRBV24-1
clone size: -
CDR3 DNA: TGTGCCACCAGTGACAGACAGGGGAAGTCCCCCACTGAAGCTTTCTTT
CDR3 protein: CATSDRQGKSPTEAFF

D gene: -
J gene: TRBJ2-2
V gene: TRBV19
clone size: -
CDR3 DNA: TGTGCCAGTAGTACGGGGGCGGGAGCGCCGATGATGAACACCGGGGAGCTGTTTTTT
CDR3 protein: CASSTGAGAPMMNTGELFF

D gene: TRBD2
J gene: TRBJ2-3
V gene: TRBV9
clone size: -
CDR3 DNA: TGTGCCAGCGGTACTAGCGGGCAGGGAGATACGCAGTATTTT
CDR3 protein: CASGTSGQGDTQYF

D gene: -
J gene: TRBJ1-1
V gene: TRBV18
clone size: -
CDR3 DNA: TGTGCCAGCTCACCGGGGGAGGGAATGAACACTGAAGCTTTCTTT
CDR3 protein: CASSPGEGMNTEAFF

D gene: TRBD2
J gene: TRBJ2-1
V gene: TRBV12-5
clone size: -
CDR3 DNA: TGTGCTAGTGGTCATCCACTAACCACTAGCGGGGGGGGCGAGCAGTTCTTC
CDR3 protein: CASGHPLTTSGGGEQFF

D gene: TRBD1
J gene: TRBJ1-6
V gene: TRBV19
clone size: -
CDR3 DNA: TGTGCCGTCCGGGACAGGGGAAATTCACCCCTCCACTTT
CDR3 protein: CAVRDRGNSPLHF

D gene: -
J gene: TRBJ2-2
V gene: TRBV19
clone size: -
CDR3 DNA: TGTGCCAGTAGTATGCGACAGAACACCGGGGAGCTGTTTTTT
CDR3 protein: CASSMRQNTGELFF

D gene: TRBD1
J gene: TRBJ1-6
V gene: TRBV4-1
clone size: many
CDR3 DNA: TGCGCCAGCAGCCAAGCAACCCCGGGAGGACAGGGGAGTTCACCCCTCCACTTT
CDR3 protein: CASSQATPGGQGSSPLHF

D gene: TRBD1
J gene: TRBJ1-2
V gene: TRBV5-1
clone size: -
CDR3 DNA: TGCGCCAGCAGCTTGGAGGGACAGTCCTATGGCTACACCTTC
CDR3 protein: CASSLEGQSYGYTF

D gene: -
J gene: TRBJ2-4
V gene: TRBV28
clone size: -
CDR3 DNA: TGTGCCAGCAGTTTCGGGGATGTTGTAAAAAACATTCAGTACTTC
CDR3 protein: CASSFGDVVKNIQYF

D gene: -
J gene: TRBJ1-5
V gene: TRBV30
clone size: -
CDR3 DNA: TGTGCCTGGAGTGTCGCAGGCCGGAATCCCCAGCATTTT
CDR3 protein: CAWSVAGRNPQHF

D gene: -
J gene: TRBJ2-3
V gene: TRBV7-2
clone size: many
CDR3 DNA: TGTGCCAGCAGCCGCCGACTCAATCCTAGCACAGATACGCAGTATTTT
CDR3 protein: CASSRRLNPSTDTQYF

D gene: -
J gene: TRBJ2-3
V gene: TRBV5-1
clone size: -
CDR3 DNA: TGCGCCAGCGGGGAGAGCACAGATACGCAGTATTTT
CDR3 protein: CASGESTDTQYF

D gene: -
J gene: TRBJ2-1
V gene: TRBV7-2
clone size: -
CDR3 DNA: TGTGCCAGCAGCTTAGCCCACAGTAATGAGCAGTTCTTC
CDR3 protein: CASSLAHSNEQFF

D gene: TRBD1
J gene: TRBJ2-1
V gene: TRBV6-5
clone size: -
CDR3 DNA: TGTGCCGTCCGAGATAACCCGGGGACAGCTCAGTTCTTC
CDR3 protein: CAVRDNPGTAQFF

D gene: -
J gene: TRBJ1-1
V gene: TRBV10-2
clone size: -
CDR3 DNA: TGCGCCAGCAGTGGGTTAGGGGCGTTTAACACTGAAGCTTTCTTT
CDR3 protein: CASSGLGAFNTEAFF

D gene: -
J gene: TRBJ1-1
V gene: TRBV6-5
clone size: -
CDR3 DNA: TGTGAAACGAGAACGCGGGGGATGGTCACTGAAGCTTTCTTT
CDR3 protein: CETRTRGMVTEAFF

D gene: TRBD1
J gene: TRBJ2-1
V gene: TRBV10-3
clone size: once
CDR3 DNA: TGTGCCATCATCCGAGATTGGGGACAGGAGTACAATGAGCAGTTCTTC
CDR3 protein: CAIIRDWGQEYNEQFF

D gene: -
J gene: TRBJ2-2
V gene: TRBV6-1
clone size: few
CDR3 DNA: TGTGCCAGCAGTGATTACGGGGGGGAGCTGTTTTTT
CDR3 protein: CASSDYGGELFF

D gene: -
J gene: TRBJ1-2
V gene: TRBV28
clone size: -
CDR3 DNA: TGTGCCAGCAGCGCTAACGGCAGGGACTCCTTTGGTGGCTACACCTTC
CDR3 protein: CASSANGRDSFGGYTF

D gene: -
J gene: TRBJ1-4
V gene: TRBV4-1
clone size: -
CDR3 DNA: TGCGCCAGCTCCGTCGGGGAGGGGAGGGAACTGTTTTTT
CDR3 protein: CASSVGEGRELFF